The 25 T cell receptor beta chains below were found in one sample sequenced in a study of PD-L1 blockade in urothelial cancer. The protocol was immunoSEQ multiplex PCR, while the TCRdb copy is restricted to in-frame clones and leaves out a portion. The sample carries about 84,000 clones, 82% recorded once. The starting material was PBMCs, obtained around atezolizumab (anti-PD-L1) treatment. The receptors derive from a man aged 65 to 85 with urothelial cancer.

The chain carries TRBV6-5 and TRBJ2-3, with 8 bases matching TRBD2. The V gene's germline CDR1 is MNHEY and CDR2 SVGAGI. The CDR3 extends over 12 amino acids. J gave up 6 bases and V 5 bases, and 1 base lay outside the gene matches. The CDR3 DNA reads as TGTGCCAGCAGTCGCGGGGGGGATACGCAGTATTTT. The encoded protein is CASSRGGDTQYF.

This clone was seen ten or more times. The rearrangement joins TRBV27 to TRBJ1-2; 9 bases align to TRBD1. V dropped 0 bases and J dropped 8; count of bases not matched to a gene: 10. Looked up from germline, CDR1 is MNHEY and CDR2 is SMNVEV (reference sequence). CDR3 length: 16 residues. CDR3 residues: CASSLSGQGKGGGYTF. For the CDR3, the DNA is TGTGCCAGCAGTTTATCGGGACAGGGTAAAGGGGGGGGCTACACCTTC.

Here the CDR3 reads CASSLEAGADTQYF. DNA for the CDR3: TGTGCCAGCAGCTTAGAAGCGGGAGCAGATACGCAGTATTTT. The gene calls are TRBV11-3 and TRBJ2-3; 8 positions agree with TRBD2. The ends lost 0 bases at V and 4 bases at J; junction bases unmatched: 0. Per germline, CDR1 SGHNT and CDR2 YENEEA. This CDR3 comprises 14 residues.

The V and J genes are TRBV6-5 and TRBJ2-2; TRBD1 matches 9 bases. V lost 4 bases and J lost 3; bases outside the gene matches: 6. The CDR3 covers 16 residues. Germline V gene data show CDR1 as MNHEY and CDR2 as SVGAGI. The CDR3 is CASSLTGGSDTGELFF. CDR3 bases: TGTGCCAGCAGTTTAACAGGGGGCTCGGACACCGGGGAGCTGTTTTTT.

The chain has TRBV19 and TRBJ1-5, with D perhaps matching TRBD1 (5 bases). Germline V lookup: CDR1 LNHDA, CDR2 SQIVND (reference sequence). V lost 4 bases and J lost 7, with 14 bases in between. The CDR3 has 14 residues. CDR3 nucleotide sequence: TGTGCCAGTAGTAGCAGCAGGGAGGCCCAGCCCCAGCATTTT. Protein sequence: CASSSSREAQPQHF.

The chain combines TRBV7-2 with TRBJ1-3, with D tentatively TRBD1 (6 bases). There are 16 residues in the CDR3. Germline V gene lookup returns CDR1 SGHTA and CDR2 FQGNSA. With 2 bases removed from V and 3 bases from J, the gap between germline ends came to 14 bases. CDR3 in DNA: TGTGCCAGCAGCTTAAGGGCAGGGGATGGTGGAAACACCATATATTTT. Its translation: CASSLRAGDGGNTIYF.

The V call is TRBV29-1, the J call TRBJ2-5, with 7 bases fitting TRBD1. This CDR3 is built from 13 residues. CDR1 and CDR2 from the germline V gene are SQVTM and ANQGSEA. V trimming: 6 bases; J trimming: 5 bases; junction bases outside the gene matches: 9. The CDR3, as DNA: TGCAGCGTCACGACAGGGAATAGTGAGACCCAGTACTTC. It encodes CSVTTGNSETQYF.

This chain uses TRBV4-1 with TRBJ1-2; D unclear. Germline V gene data show CDR1 as MGHRA and CDR2 as YSYEKL. With 0 bases removed from V and 8 bases from J, the gap between germline ends came to 16 bases. CDR3 size: 15 residues. The CDR3 spells CASSQEGSYSGGYTF. CDR3 coding DNA: TGCGCCAGCAGCCAAGAGGGGAGCTATTCGGGGGGCTACACCTTC.

Written as DNA, the CDR3 is TGTGCCAGCTCACCAGGACAGGGGAGCTCCTACGAGCAGTACTTC. The encoded protein is CASSPGQGSSYEQYF. The chain has TRBV18 and TRBJ2-7; 9 positions agree with TRBD1. Germline V CDR1 and CDR2: KGHSH, LQKENI. The CDR3 loop spans 15 amino acids. The J segment lost 0 bases and the V segment lost 2 bases, leaving 2 bases of the junction unmatched.

The chain links TRBV29-1 to TRBJ2-5; TRBD1 matches at 9 bases. Germline CDR1 is SQVTM and CDR2 is ANQGSEA. J lost 1 base, V lost 1 base, and 4 bases had no gene match. The CDR3 is 15 residues long. Written as DNA, the CDR3 is TGCAGCGTTGAAGTTCCGGGACAGGGCCAAGAGACCCAGTACTTC. Protein sequence: CSVEVPGQGQETQYF.

This chain connects TRBV6-6 to TRBJ1-2; D gene ambiguous. The CDR3 has 13 amino acids. Trimming took 4 bases from V and 8 from J, leaving 14 bases between them. Germline V gene data show CDR1 as MNHNY and CDR2 as SVGAGI (reference sequence). The CDR3 spells CASSLGLPRGYTF. Written as DNA, the CDR3 is TGTGCCAGCAGTTTGGGCCTCCCTCGGGGCTACACCTTC.

The table lists this clone with a count of one. CDR3: CASSYVQGFGYTF. The CDR3 DNA follows: TGTGCCAGCAGTTACGTCCAGGGGTTTGGCTACACCTTC. The chain is built from TRBV6-5 and TRBJ1-2, with D perhaps matching TRBD1 (6 bases). The CDR3 extends over 13 amino acids. Looked up from germline, CDR1 is MNHEY and CDR2 is SVGAGI. V gave up 2 bases and J gave up 7 bases, with 11 bases separating them.

A few counts support this clone. The J gene is TRBJ1-4, the V gene TRBV19; 10 nucleotides agree with TRBD1. The ends lost 9 bases at V and 8 bases at J; junction bases unmatched: 6. CDR3 length equals 13 residues. CDR1 LNHDA and CDR2 SQIVND come from the germline V gene (reference sequence). The CDR3 reads CASRQGAGEKLFF. The CDR3 DNA sequence: TGTGCCAGCCGACAGGGGGCAGGGGAAAAACTGTTTTTT.

The genes are TRBV19 and TRBJ1-5; D is possibly TRBD1 (6 bases). The CDR3 runs 15 residues. Trimming took 5 bases from V and 5 from J, leaving 16 bases between them. CDR1 LNHDA and CDR2 SQIVND come from the germline V gene (reference sequence). The CDR3 bases are TGTGCCAGTAGTCCGGGGGGCCTATCAGATCAGCCCCAGCATTTT. It codes for CASSPGGLSDQPQHF. Full variable domain (missing parts from reference TRBV19 and TRBJ1-5): DGGITQSPKYLFRKEGQNVTLSCEQNLNHDAMYWYRQDPGQGLRLIYYSQIVNDFQKGDIAEGYSVSREKKESFPLTVTSAQKNPTAFYLCASSPGGLSDQPQHFGDGTRLSIL.

The chain combines TRBV30 with TRBJ1-1; TRBD1 is a possible D gene (5 bases). The CDR3 covers 11 residues. The germline CDR1 and CDR2 sequences are GTSNPN and SVGIG (reference sequence). The V and J ends lost 0 bases and 10 bases respectively, with 9 bases between them. The CDR3 sequence: CAWSVLGGAFF. CDR3 DNA: TGTGCCTGGAGTGTACTGGGGGGAGCTTTCTTT.

This clone was picked up a small number of times. The rearrangement links TRBV9 to TRBJ2-1; 9 bases match TRBD2. CDR3 length: 14 residues. From germline, CDR1 is SGDLS and CDR2 YYNGEE. Trimming took 6 bases from V and 7 from J; bases not matched to a gene: 8. CDR3 region: CASKGVSGSNEQFF. The CDR3 DNA sequence: TGTGCCAGCAAGGGGGTTAGCGGGAGTAATGAGCAGTTCTTC.

The V gene is TRBV25-1, the J gene TRBJ2-5; 8 nucleotides agree with TRBD1. The CDR3 runs 17 residues. Germline assignment: CDR1 MGHDK and CDR2 SYGVNS. The J segment lost 1 base and the V segment lost 4 bases, leaving 11 bases of the junction unmatched. The CDR3 here is CASSAGQGATRQETQYF. CDR3 nucleotides: TGTGCCAGCAGTGCCGGACAGGGCGCCACTCGCCAAGAGACCCAGTACTTC. Filled out from reference TRBV25-1 and TRBJ2-5, the complete variable domain reads EADIYQTPRYLVIGTGKKITLECSQTMGHDKMYWYQQDPGMELHLIHYSYGVNSTEKGDLSSESTVSRIRTEHFPLTLESARPSHTSQYLCASSAGQGATRQETQYFGPGTRLLVL.

The J gene is TRBJ2-1, the V gene TRBV29-1, with 7 positions matching TRBD2. From germline, CDR1 is SQVTM and CDR2 ANQGSEA. The V gene end was trimmed by 5 bases and the J gene end by 7 bases; junction bases not matched to a gene: 8. The CDR3 is 13 amino acids. The DNA for the CDR3 is TGCAGCGTTCGGAGGGGACTAAATAATGAGCAGTTCTTC. Translated: CSVRRGLNNEQFF.

This chain joins TRBV30 and TRBJ2-3, with 8 bases identical to TRBD2. The CDR3 runs 14 residues. Trimming at V came to 3 bases and at J to 3 bases, leaving 5 bases not matched to a gene. Germline-derived CDR1 and CDR2 are GTSNPN and SVGIG (reference sequence). Here the CDR3 DNA reads TGTGCCTGGAGCGGGAGGGCCGTAACAGATACGCAGTATTTT. It translates to CAWSGRAVTDTQYF.

This clone appeared many times. The chain recombines TRBV27 with TRBJ1-5; maybe TRBD1 (6 bases). The CDR3 extends over 15 amino acids. V was clipped by 5 bases and J by 6 bases, with 17 bases between them. Germline CDR1 reads MNHEY; CDR2 reads SMNVEV (reference sequence). Written as DNA, the CDR3 is TGTGCCAGCAGTCCAGCGACAGGATTCGGTCAGCCCCAGCATTTT. This encodes CASSPATGFGQPQHF.

The CDR3 coding sequence is TGTGCCAGCAGCCCAAGAGGGAGCAATCAGCCCCAGCATTTT. This codes for CASSPRGSNQPQHF. The chain employs TRBV6-5 and TRBJ1-5; unclear D gene. Trimming pared 6 bases from V and 1 base from J, leaving 10 bases between. Germline CDR1 reads MNHEY; CDR2 reads SVGAGI. The CDR3 has 14 residues.

This clone was detected a few times. The chain recombines TRBV28 with TRBJ1-4, with TRBD1 as a possible D gene (6 bases). Germline V gives CDR1 MDHEN, CDR2 SYDVKM. Trimming removed 4 bases from V and 3 bases from J, with 15 bases in between. CDR3 length: 16 residues. DNA of the CDR3: TGTGCCAGCAGTTCGGGGGGCGGGGCCTCTAATGAAAAACTGTTTTTT. Translated: CASSSGGGASNEKLFF.

The V gene is TRBV4-3, the J gene TRBJ1-1, with D uncertain. This CDR3 region has 15 residues. V was pared by 1 base and J by 6 bases, with 15 bases between. The germline V gene has CDR1 LGHNA and CDR2 YSLEER. CDR3 DNA: TGCGCCAGCAGCCAAGGTAGCGTAGGTAGACCTGAAGCTTTCTTT. It specifies CASSQGSVGRPEAFF.

The chain recombines TRBV5-6 with TRBJ1-2; the D is unclear. Germline V gene data show CDR1 as SGHDT and CDR2 as YYEEEE. Trimming removed 0 bases at V and 7 bases at J, with 4 bases between. This CDR3 contains 11 residues. The CDR3 protein is CASSLAFGYTF. CDR3 DNA: TGTGCCAGCAGCTTGGCTTTTGGCTACACCTTC. Full variable domain (remainder filled in from reference TRBV5-6 and TRBJ1-2): DAGVTQSPTHLIKTRGQQVTLRCSPKSGHDTVSWYQQALGQGPQFIFQYYEEEERQRGNFPDRFSGHQFPNYSSELNVNALLLGDSALYLCASSLAFGYTFGSGTRLTVV.

The V call is TRBV7-3, the J call TRBJ2-1, with 8 bases lining up with TRBD2. Per the germline V gene, CDR1 is SGHTA and CDR2 is FQGTGA. V was clipped by 6 bases and J by 10 bases; unmatched bases: 5. This CDR3 has 12 amino acids. This CDR3 is CASSSTSAEQFF. CDR3 nucleotides: TGTGCCAGCAGTTCGACTAGCGCGGAGCAGTTCTTC.